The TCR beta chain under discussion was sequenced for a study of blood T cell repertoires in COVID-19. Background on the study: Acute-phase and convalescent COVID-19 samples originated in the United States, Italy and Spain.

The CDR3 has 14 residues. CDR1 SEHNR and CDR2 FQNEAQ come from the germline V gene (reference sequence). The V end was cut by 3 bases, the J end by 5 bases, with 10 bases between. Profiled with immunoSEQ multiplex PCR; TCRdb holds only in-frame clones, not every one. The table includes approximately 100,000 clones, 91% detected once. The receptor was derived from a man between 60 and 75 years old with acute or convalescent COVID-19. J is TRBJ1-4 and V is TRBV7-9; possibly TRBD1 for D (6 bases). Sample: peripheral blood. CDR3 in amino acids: CASSFRTVNEKLFF. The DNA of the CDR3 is TGTGCCAGCAGCTTTCGGACAGTGAATGAAAAACTGTTTTTT.